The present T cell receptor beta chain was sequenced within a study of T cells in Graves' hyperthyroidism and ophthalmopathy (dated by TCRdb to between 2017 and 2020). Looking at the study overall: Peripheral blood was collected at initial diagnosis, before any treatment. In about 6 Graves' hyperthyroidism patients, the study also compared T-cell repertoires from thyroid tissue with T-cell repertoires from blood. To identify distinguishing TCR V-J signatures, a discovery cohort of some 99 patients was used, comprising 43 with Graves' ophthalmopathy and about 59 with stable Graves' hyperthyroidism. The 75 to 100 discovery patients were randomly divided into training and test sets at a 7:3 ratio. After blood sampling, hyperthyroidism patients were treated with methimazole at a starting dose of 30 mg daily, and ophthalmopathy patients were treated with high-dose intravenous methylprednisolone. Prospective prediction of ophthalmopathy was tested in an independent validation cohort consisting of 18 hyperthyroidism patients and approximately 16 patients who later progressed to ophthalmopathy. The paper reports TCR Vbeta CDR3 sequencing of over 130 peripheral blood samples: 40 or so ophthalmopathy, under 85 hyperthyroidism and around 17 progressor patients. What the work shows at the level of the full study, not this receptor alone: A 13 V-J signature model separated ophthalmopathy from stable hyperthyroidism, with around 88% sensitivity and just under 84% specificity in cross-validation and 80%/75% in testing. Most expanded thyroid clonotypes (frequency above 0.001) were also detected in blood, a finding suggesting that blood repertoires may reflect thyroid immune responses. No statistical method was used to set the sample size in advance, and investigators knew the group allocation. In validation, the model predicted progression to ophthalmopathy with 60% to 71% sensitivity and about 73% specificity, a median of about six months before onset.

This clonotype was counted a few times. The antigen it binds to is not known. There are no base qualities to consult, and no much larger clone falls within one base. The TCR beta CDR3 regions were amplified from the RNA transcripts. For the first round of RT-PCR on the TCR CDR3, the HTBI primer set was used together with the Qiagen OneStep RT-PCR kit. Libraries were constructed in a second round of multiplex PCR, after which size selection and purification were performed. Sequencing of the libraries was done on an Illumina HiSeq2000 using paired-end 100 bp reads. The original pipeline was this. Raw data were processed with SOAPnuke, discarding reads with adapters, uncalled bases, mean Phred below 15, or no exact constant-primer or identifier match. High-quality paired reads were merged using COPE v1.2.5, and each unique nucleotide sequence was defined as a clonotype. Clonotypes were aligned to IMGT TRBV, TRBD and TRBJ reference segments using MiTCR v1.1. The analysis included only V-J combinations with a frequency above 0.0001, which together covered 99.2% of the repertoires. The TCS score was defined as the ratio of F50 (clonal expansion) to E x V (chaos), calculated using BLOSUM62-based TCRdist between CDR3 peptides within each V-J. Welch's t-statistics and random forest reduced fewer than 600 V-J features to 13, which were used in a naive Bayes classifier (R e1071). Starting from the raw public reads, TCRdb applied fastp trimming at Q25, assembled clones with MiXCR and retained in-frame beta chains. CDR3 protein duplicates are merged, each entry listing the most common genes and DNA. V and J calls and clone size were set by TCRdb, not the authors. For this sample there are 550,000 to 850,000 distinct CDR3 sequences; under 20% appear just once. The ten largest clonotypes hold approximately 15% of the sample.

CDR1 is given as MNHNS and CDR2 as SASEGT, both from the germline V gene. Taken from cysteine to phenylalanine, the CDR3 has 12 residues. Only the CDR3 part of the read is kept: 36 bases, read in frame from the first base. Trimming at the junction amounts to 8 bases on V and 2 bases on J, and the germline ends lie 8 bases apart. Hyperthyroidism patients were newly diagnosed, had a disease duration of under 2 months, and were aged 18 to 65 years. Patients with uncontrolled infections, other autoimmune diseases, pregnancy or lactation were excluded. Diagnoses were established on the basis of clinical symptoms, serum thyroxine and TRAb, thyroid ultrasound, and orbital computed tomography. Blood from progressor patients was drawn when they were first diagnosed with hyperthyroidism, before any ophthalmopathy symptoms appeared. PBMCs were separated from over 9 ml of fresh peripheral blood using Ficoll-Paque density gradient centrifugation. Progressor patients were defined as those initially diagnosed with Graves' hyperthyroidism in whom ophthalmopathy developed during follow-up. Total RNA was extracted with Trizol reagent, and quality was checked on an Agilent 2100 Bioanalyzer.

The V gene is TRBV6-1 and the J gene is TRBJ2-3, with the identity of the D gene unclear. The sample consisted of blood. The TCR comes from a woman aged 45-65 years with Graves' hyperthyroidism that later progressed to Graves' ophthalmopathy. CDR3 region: CASGWATDTQYF. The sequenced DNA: TGTGCCAGCGGATGGGCCACAGATACGCAGTATTTT.